Shown below are 6 T cell receptor beta chains from a single sample sequenced in a study of siplizumab effects on memory and regulatory T cells (dated by TCRdb to between 2018 and 2021). Preparation of the library involved the immunoSEQ multiplex PCR assay. In its TCRdb copy, this immuneACCESS table keeps in-frame sequences only and misses some clones. Where compared with another copy, unresolved V genes explain less than half of these, and the others have no known cause. Present in this sample are approximately 94,000 clones, about 95% of which were seen just once. The biggest ten clones account for approximately 1.4% of the sample. The sample was non-Treg CD4+ T cells sorted from blood. The cell subset or site label of this sample denotes: FACS-sorted unstimulated CD4+ non-regulatory T cells. The receptors shown here come from a human donor in good health.

The chain is built from TRBV14 and TRBJ2-1, with 13 bases that match TRBD2. This CDR3 spans 18 amino acids. The V gene's germline CDR1 is SGHDN and CDR2 FVKESK. V lost 4 bases, J lost 4 bases, and 10 bases stayed unmatched. The CDR3 DNA is TGTGCCAGCAGCCGCATTTACAAGACTAGCGGGAGGTACAATGAGCAGTTCTTC. Its protein product is CASSRIYKTSGRYNEQFF.

The count of this clone is one. V and J are TRBV15 and TRBJ2-1; a weak D match, TRBD2 (5 bases). Germline V gene sequence: CDR1 LNHNV, CDR2 YYDKDF (reference sequence). The CDR3 length is 16 residues. The germline V and J ends were trimmed by 0 bases and 8 bases, with 17 bases remaining between them. For the CDR3, the DNA is TGTGCCACCAGCAGAGATGACGCGGGCTCTCGAGATGAGCAGTTCTTC. Its translation: CATSRDDAGSRDEQFF.

This chain uses TRBV2 with TRBJ2-7; 7 bases agree with TRBD1. The CDR3 spans 13 residues. With 6 bases clipped from V and 2 bases from J, the junction kept 4 bases outside the gene matches. Germline assignment: CDR1 SNHLY and CDR2 FYNNEI. CDR3 nucleotides: TGTGCCAGCAGAAGGACAGGTACCTACGAGCAGTACTTC. This encodes CASRRTGTYEQYF. The full variable domain, in which reference TRBV2 and TRBJ2-7 provide the parts outside the CDR3, is EPEVTQTPSHQVTQMGQEVILRCVPISNHLYFYWYRQILGQKVEFLVSFYNNEISEKSEIFDDQFSVERPDGSNFTLKIRSTKLEDSAMYFCASRRTGTYEQYFGPGTRLTVT.

This rearrangement joins TRBV27 to TRBJ2-1, with D possibly being TRBD2 (5 bases). Germline lookup yields CDR1 MNHEY and CDR2 SMNVEV (reference sequence). Trimming took off 3 bases at V and 9 bases at J, with 12 bases between the two ends. This CDR3 spans 13 amino acids. CDR3: CASSLSWSGEQFF. For the CDR3, the DNA is TGTGCCAGCAGTTTGAGTTGGAGCGGTGAGCAGTTCTTC.

The chain recombines TRBV6-5 with TRBJ2-5; either TRBD1 or TRBD2 may supply D (6 bases each). The germline gives CDR1 MNHEY, CDR2 SVGAGI. The CDR3 contains 16 residues. Trimming removed 0 bases from V and 5 bases from J, with 16 bases in between. The CDR3 DNA is TGTGCCAGCAGTTACTCGAGGGGGGCAAACGGGGAGACCCAGTACTTC. Encoded protein: CASSYSRGANGETQYF.

This clone was recorded only once. The V call is TRBV5-4, the J call TRBJ2-3, with TRBD1 matching 7 bases. In germline, CDR1 is SGHNT, CDR2 YYREEE (reference sequence). The CDR3 has 11 amino acids. The V and J ends lost 6 bases and 6 bases, in that order; junction bases with no gene match: 1. The CDR3 region has the DNA TGTGCCAGCAAGGACAGGGATACGCAGTATTTT. It encodes CASKDRDTQYF.